The 22 T cell receptor beta chains reported below all come from one sample, sequenced in a study of neurological immune-mediated disorders. From the 5' RACE reads, TCRdb called clonotypes with MiXCR, one entry per CDR3 protein. The sample carries 25,000 to 30,000 distinct CDR3 sequences, around 3.2% recorded once. Sequencing was performed on PBMCs. The source is a woman in her thirties with multiple sclerosis.

At least ten counts were recorded for this clonotype. The rearrangement links TRBV7-2 to TRBJ2-1, with 14 bases matching TRBD2. Germline assignment: CDR1 SGHTA and CDR2 FQGNSA. The CDR3 runs 17 residues. J was trimmed by 0 bases and V by 6 bases; bases with no gene match: 4. CDR3 in amino acids: CASSSTSGRASYNEQFF. CDR3 coding DNA: TGTGCCAGCAGTTCGACTAGCGGGAGGGCCTCCTACAATGAGCAGTTCTTC.

This clonotype showed up many times. CDR3 region: CASSYSAAFSYEQYF. DNA of the CDR3: TGTGCCAGCAGTTACTCCGCAGCGTTCTCCTACGAGCAGTACTTC. The chain links TRBV6-5 to TRBJ2-7; D is undetermined. The CDR3 has 15 residues. The germline gives CDR1 MNHEY, CDR2 SVGAGI. Trimming took off 0 bases at V and 0 bases at J, with 9 bases between the two ends.

This clonotype has at least ten counts. V and J are TRBV7-2 and TRBJ2-2, with 8 nucleotides matching TRBD2. Germline lookup yields CDR1 SGHTA and CDR2 FQGNSA. This CDR3 region has 14 residues. V lost 2 bases and J lost 8; bases outside the gene matches: 4. In nucleotides, the CDR3 is TGTGCCAGCAGCTTAACGGGAGGGCGTGGGGAGCTGTTTTTT. This gives the protein CASSLTGGRGELFF.

In its sample, this clonotype was seen many times. The V and J genes are TRBV9 and TRBJ1-6, with TRBD1 as a possible D gene (5 bases). Germline V lookup: CDR1 SGDLS, CDR2 YYNGEE. Trimming took 2 bases from V and 10 from J, leaving 10 bases between them. This CDR3 region has 13 residues. CDR3 sequence reads: CASSVGLWSPLHF. CDR3 coding DNA: TGTGCCAGCAGCGTGGGGCTGTGGTCACCCCTCCACTTT.

This clonotype was recorded many times. V usage is TRBV7-6 and J usage is TRBJ2-7; 12 nucleotides line up with TRBD2. Trimming at V came to 4 bases and at J to 6 bases, leaving 16 bases not matched to a gene. The CDR3 runs 18 residues. The germline CDR1 and CDR2 sequences are SGHVS and FNYEAQ. The CDR3 here is CASSSPGLAGQESSEQYF. For the CDR3, the DNA is TGTGCCAGCAGCTCCCCGGGACTAGCGGGCCAAGAATCGTCCGAGCAGTACTTC.

The sample holds a few counts of this clonotype. One end of the junction fails to match germline, which may point to a read error. The J gene is TRBJ1-5, the V gene TRBV5-1, with D tentatively TRBD1 (6 bases). The CDR3 contains 15 residues. Per germline, CDR1 SGHRS and CDR2 YFSETQ. DNA for the CDR3: TGCGCCAGCAGCTTCTCATCGGGGGCCGGTCAGCCCCAGAATTTT. Amino acid sequence: CASSFSSGAGQPQNF. The variable domain in full, completed from reference TRBV5-1 and TRBJ1-5, reads KAGVTQTPRYLIKTRGQQVTLSCSPISGHRSVSWYQQTPGQGLQFLFEYFSETQRNKGNFPGRFSGRQFSNSRSEMNVSTLELGDSALYLCASSFSSGAGQPQNFGDGTRLSIL.

This sequence joins TRBV5-5 and TRBJ2-4; possible D gene TRBD2, 6 bases. The CDR3 covers 13 residues. V was pared by 0 bases and J by 10 bases, with 11 bases between. Germline V gene lookup returns CDR1 SGHKS and CDR2 YYEKEE (reference sequence). The CDR3 is CASSLGRGKIQYF. CDR3 DNA sequence: TGTGCCAGCAGCTTGGGGCGGGGAAAAATTCAGTACTTC. Variable domain in full (rest from reference TRBV5-5 and TRBJ2-4): DAGVTQSPTHLIKTRGQQVTLRCSPISGHKSVSWYQQVLGQGPQFIFQYYEKEERGRGNFPDRFSARQFPNYSSELNVNALLLGDSALYLCASSLGRGKIQYFGAGTRLSVL.

As for this clonotype: This may come from a read error, since a much larger clone is one base off. The genes are TRBV19 and TRBJ2-6; 7 nucleotides align to TRBD1. Germline V gene lookup returns CDR1 LNHDA and CDR2 SQIVND (reference sequence). The length of the CDR3 is 18 residues. The CDR3 sequence is CASNDPGQIVLGAKVLTF. The DNA of the CDR3 is TGTGCCAGTAATGACCCGGGACAGATTGTTCTGGGGGCCAAAGTCCTGACTTTC. Together with reference TRBV19 and TRBJ2-6, the CDR3 gives the full variable domain: DGGITQSPKYLFRKEGQNVTLSCEQNLNHDAMYWYRQDPGQGLRLIYYSQIVNDFQKGDIAEGYSVSREKKESFPLTVTSAQKNPTAFYLCASNDPGQIVLGAKVLTFGAGSRLTVL.

This clonotype was seen ten or more times. V gene TRBV6-6 combines with J gene TRBJ2-5, with 7 bases identical to TRBD1. The CDR3 extends over 13 amino acids. Germline CDR1 MNHNY, CDR2 SVGAGI (reference sequence). The ends lost 6 bases at V and 5 bases at J; junction bases unmatched: 6. The CDR3 is CASRPTGAETQYF. CDR3 in DNA: TGTGCCAGCAGACCAACAGGGGCCGAGACCCAGTACTTC.

This clonotype was seen many times. V usage is TRBV29-1 and J usage is TRBJ2-1, with 9 bases matching TRBD2. CDR1 and CDR2 (germline): SQVTM, ANQGSEA. Germline trimming cut 3 bases from V and 5 bases from J; bases unmatched to any gene: 8. This CDR3 spans 15 amino acids. The CDR3 spells CSVDRGTSFHNEQFF. The CDR3 coding sequence is TGCAGCGTTGACCGGGGGACTAGCTTCCACAATGAGCAGTTCTTC.

This clonotype was seen at least ten times. The J gene is TRBJ1-1, the V gene TRBV5-1; D unclear. Germline CDR1 is SGHRS and CDR2 is YFSETQ. V was trimmed by 7 bases and J by 1 base, leaving 11 bases between them. The CDR3 sequence is 13 residues long. The CDR3 reads CASGREENTEAFF. The CDR3 region has the DNA TGCGCCAGCGGTAGGGAGGAGAACACTGAAGCTTTCTTT.

This clonotype was recorded many times. The chain employs TRBV3-1 and TRBJ1-1; tentatively, D is TRBD1 (6 bases). The germline gives CDR1 LGHDT, CDR2 YNNKEL (reference sequence). This CDR3 spans 16 amino acids. Trimming removed 3 bases from V and 1 base from J, with 15 bases in between. CDR3 sequence reads: CASSQRTATPNTEAFF. In DNA form, the CDR3 reads TGTGCCAGCAGCCAGAGGACAGCCACACCGAACACTGAAGCTTTCTTT.

This clonotype was recorded at least ten times. V and J are TRBV20-1 and TRBJ2-7; D uncertain. Germline V CDR1 and CDR2: DFQATT, SNEGSKA (reference sequence). The CDR3 loop spans 14 amino acids. V was clipped by 0 bases and J by 7 bases, with 16 bases between them. Here the CDR3 DNA reads TGCAGTGCTAGAGATTGGGCCACCCTCGGGGAGCAGTACTTC. Translating it yields CSARDWATLGEQYF.

This clonotype was seen repeatedly, ten times or more. The chain uses TRBV12-3 or TRBV12-4 and TRBJ1-5; no clear D gene. Trimming removed 2 bases at V and 7 bases at J, with 9 bases between. The CDR3 length is 13 residues. CDR3 bases: TGTGCCAGCAGTTTACTGGGTGAGCAGCCCCAGCATTTT. It codes for CASSLLGEQPQHF.

This clonotype was counted ten times or more. The chain combines TRBV7-2 with TRBJ2-3; D is possibly TRBD2 (6 bases). CDR3 length: 14 amino acids. Germline CDR1 reads SGHTA; CDR2 reads FQGNSA. V lost 0 bases and J lost 6, with 10 bases in between. DNA for the CDR3: TGTGCCAGCAGCTTAGCGGAGGGCGGGGATACGCAGTATTTT. Translated, it gives CASSLAEGGDTQYF.

This clonotype was observed a handful of times. This may stem from a read error, because a much larger clone lies one nucleotide away. V and J are TRBV29-1 and TRBJ2-7; D may be TRBD1 (6 bases). Germline V gene lookup returns CDR1 SQVTM and CDR2 ANQGSEA. V was trimmed by 5 bases and J by 2 bases, leaving 16 bases between them. This CDR3 region has 14 residues. The CDR3 region has the DNA TGCAGCGTTCACCCAGGGGCAGGGGCCTACGAGCAGTACTTC. It is translated as CSVHPGAGAYEQYF.

This clonotype was seen ten or more times. The rearrangement uses TRBV28 and TRBJ2-7, with no clear D. V lost 1 base and J 4 bases, leaving 5 bases between the germline ends. CDR1 and CDR2 from the germline V gene are MDHEN and SYDVKM. The CDR3 consists of 12 residues. The CDR3 DNA is TGTGCCAGCAGTTTATTTGGGTACGAGCAGTACTTC. Its protein product is CASSLFGYEQYF.

This clonotype has ten or more counts. This sequence joins TRBV20-1 and TRBJ2-7; D gene uncertain. The V gene's germline CDR1 is DFQATT and CDR2 SNEGSKA (reference sequence). The CDR3 loop spans 15 amino acids. The germline V and J ends were trimmed by 0 bases and 9 bases, with 21 bases remaining between them. The CDR3 here is CSAREVPTGASGQYF. The CDR3 DNA follows: TGCAGTGCTAGAGAGGTCCCCACTGGAGCGTCGGGGCAGTACTTC.

There are many counts of this clonotype. CDR3 amino acids: CASSLLADTQYF. DNA for the CDR3: TGCGCCAGCAGCTTGTTGGCAGATACGCAGTATTTT. The chain links TRBV5-1 to TRBJ2-3; D not resolved. This CDR3 contains 12 residues. Germline CDR1 and CDR2: SGHRS and YFSETQ. With 1 base removed from V and 4 bases from J, the gap between germline ends came to 4 bases.

The table lists this clonotype with many counts. The chain joins TRBV5-5 to TRBJ2-5, with 8 bases fitting TRBD1. The germline gives CDR1 SGHKS, CDR2 YYEKEE (reference sequence). V dropped 0 bases and J dropped 4; count of bases not matched to a gene: 5. CDR3 size: 15 residues. The CDR3, as DNA: TGTGCCAGCAGCTTGGCGGGACAGGATTTAGAGACCCAGTACTTC. Its protein is CASSLAGQDLETQYF.

This clonotype has a count of ten or more. This CDR3 is CASSYQVNTEAFF. CDR3 sequence (DNA): TGTGCCAGCAGTTACCAAGTGAACACTGAAGCTTTCTTT. The V call is TRBV12-3 or TRBV12-4, the J call TRBJ1-1; D is unresolved. Trimming removed 4 bases at V and 0 bases at J, with 6 bases between. There are 13 residues in the CDR3.

This clonotype appeared many times. The V gene is TRBV5-1, the J gene TRBJ2-6; D remains unclear. V lost 0 bases, J lost 4 bases, and 8 bases lay in between. The CDR3 covers 15 residues. From germline, CDR1 is SGHRS and CDR2 YFSETQ. CDR3 protein: CASSLEGSGANVLTF. CDR3 DNA sequence: TGCGCCAGCAGCTTGGAGGGATCCGGGGCCAACGTCCTGACTTTC.